The rows below give T cell receptor beta chains drawn from one sample of a study of lymphopenia after photon versus proton radiotherapy. Clones were sequenced by immunoSEQ multiplex PCR, and TCRdb holds only the in-frame ones, with some missing. Among over 50,000 clones listed, approximately 84% were seen once. The sequencing used peripheral blood, collected from a patient treated with photon-based radiotherapy. The receptor source for this set is a middle-aged man with gastric cancer. Both conserved end residues are trimmed from each CDR3. Fields, in order: V gene, CDR3 protein.

V gene: TRBV5-6
CDR3 protein: ASSYGDEQY

V gene: TRBV25-1
CDR3 protein: ASSRPGGATDTQY

V gene: TRBV11-2
CDR3 protein: ASSLTLHTIY

V gene: TRBV6-5
CDR3 protein: ASTPSTGGYHGYT

V gene: TRBV11-3
CDR3 protein: ASSLGSGQAAYEQY

V gene: TRBV7-2
CDR3 protein: ASSLGGPEYEQY

V gene: TRBV6-5
CDR3 protein: ASRLGQGSNEQF

V gene: TRBV27
CDR3 protein: ASRQTHNSPLH

V gene: TRBV7-9
CDR3 protein: ASSLTYEAVGEQY

V gene: TRBV25-1
CDR3 protein: ASSESGTDYGYT

V gene: TRBV9
CDR3 protein: ASSPRGTEAF

V gene: TRBV6-5
CDR3 protein: ASSYSSSGGNQPQH

V gene: TRBV27
CDR3 protein: ASSHGRGTEAF

V gene: TRBV6-6
CDR3 protein: ASSYSSSGNTIY

V gene: TRBV11-3
CDR3 protein: ASSLGGAGENEQF

V gene: TRBV5-6
CDR3 protein: ASSSAGGRGGYT

V gene: TRBV9
CDR3 protein: ASSVAAPGVGTEAF

V gene: TRBV27
CDR3 protein: ASSSLRGTQY

V gene: TRBV4-1
CDR3 protein: ASSQDSGNQPQH

V gene: TRBV13
CDR3 protein: ASSRNRGRDEKLF

V gene: TRBV5-4
CDR3 protein: ASSPGLAGGPEETQY

V gene: TRBV9
CDR3 protein: ASSVTANSGNTIY

V gene: TRBV19
CDR3 protein: ASSASAGAAEAF

V gene: TRBV6-5
CDR3 protein: ASSDHNMNTEAF

V gene: TRBV5-1
CDR3 protein: ASSLGGGPVGQF

V gene: TRBV5-5
CDR3 protein: ASSSLAGAYRNGYT

V gene: TRBV11-1
CDR3 protein: ASSFRTGNHEQY